This T cell receptor beta chain was retrieved from a study of shared clonotypes between healthy human individuals. Genomic DNA of each subset was evenly split across several immunoSEQ plates. In the source study's methods: ImmunoSEQ output lacked quality scores and full-length reads, limiting matched filtering. Some clones are missing from TCRdb's copy, which holds only in-frame ones; the method was immunoSEQ multiplex PCR. That table gives V, J and clone size, and the DNA gave D and trimming. The sample lists 2,500,000 or so clones, 80% to 95% occurring once. Specimen: naive CD4+ T cells from PBMCs. Subset reported: CD45RA+ positively selected. This sequence originates from a man between 18 and 29 years old in good health. Some clones in this sample may be carry-over from other donors' samples.

In DNA form, the CDR3 reads TGTGCCAGCAGCCAGGGGCGGGGGCAGTACTTC. Its translation is CASSQGRGQYF. This chain joins TRBV14 and TRBJ2-7; possible D gene TRBD2, 6 bases. The V gene's germline CDR1 is SGHDN and CDR2 FVKESK. This CDR3 contains 11 residues. The V and J ends lost 3 bases and 9 bases respectively, with 9 bases between them.